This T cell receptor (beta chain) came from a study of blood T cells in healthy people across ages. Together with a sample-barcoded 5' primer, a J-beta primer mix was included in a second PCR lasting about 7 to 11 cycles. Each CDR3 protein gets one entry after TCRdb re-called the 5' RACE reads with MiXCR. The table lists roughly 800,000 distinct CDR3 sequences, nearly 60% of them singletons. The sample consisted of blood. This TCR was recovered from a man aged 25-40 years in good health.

The CDR3 loop reads CASSQVLLVAALDFDEQFF. The CDR3 coding sequence is TGTGCCAGCAGCCAAGTATTATTGGTAGCTGCCTTAGATTTCGATGAGCAGTTCTTC. The chain uses TRBV14 and TRBJ2-1; no firm D call. This CDR3 is 19 amino acids long. Germline assignment: CDR1 SGHDN and CDR2 FVKESK. Trimming cost V 1 base and J 8 bases, with 27 bases left between them.